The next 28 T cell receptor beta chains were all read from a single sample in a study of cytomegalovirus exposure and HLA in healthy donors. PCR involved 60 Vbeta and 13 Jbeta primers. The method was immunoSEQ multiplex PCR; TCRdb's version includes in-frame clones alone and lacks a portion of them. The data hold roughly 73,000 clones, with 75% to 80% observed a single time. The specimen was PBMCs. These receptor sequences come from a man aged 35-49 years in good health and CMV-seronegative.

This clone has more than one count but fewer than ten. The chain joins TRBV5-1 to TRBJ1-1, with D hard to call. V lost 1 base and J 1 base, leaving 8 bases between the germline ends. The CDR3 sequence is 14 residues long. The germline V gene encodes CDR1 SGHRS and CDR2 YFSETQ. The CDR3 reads CASSLHTGNTEAFF. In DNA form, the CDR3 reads TGCGCCAGCAGCTTGCATACGGGGAACACTGAAGCTTTCTTT.

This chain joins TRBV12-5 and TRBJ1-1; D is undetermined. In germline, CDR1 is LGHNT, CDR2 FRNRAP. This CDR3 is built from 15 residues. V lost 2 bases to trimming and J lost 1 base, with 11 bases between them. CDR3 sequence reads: CASGLYGGENTEAFF. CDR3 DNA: TGTGCTAGTGGTTTGTACGGCGGGGAGAACACTGAAGCTTTCTTT.

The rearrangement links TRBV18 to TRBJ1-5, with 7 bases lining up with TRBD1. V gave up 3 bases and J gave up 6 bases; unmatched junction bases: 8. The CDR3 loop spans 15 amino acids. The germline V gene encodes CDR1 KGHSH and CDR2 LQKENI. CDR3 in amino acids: CASSPVRQGVQPQHF. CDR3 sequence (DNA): TGTGCCAGCTCACCGGTTAGGCAGGGGGTTCAGCCCCAGCATTTT.

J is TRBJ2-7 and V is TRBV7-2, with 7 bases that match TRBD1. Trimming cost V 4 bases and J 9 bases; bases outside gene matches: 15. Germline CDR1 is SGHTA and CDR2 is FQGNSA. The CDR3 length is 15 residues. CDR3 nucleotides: TGTGCCAGCAGCTCCGAGGGTCCGACAGGGCGATGGCAGTACTTC. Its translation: CASSSEGPTGRWQYF.

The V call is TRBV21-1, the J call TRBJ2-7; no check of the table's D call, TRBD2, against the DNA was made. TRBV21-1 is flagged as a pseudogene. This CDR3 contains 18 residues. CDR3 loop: CASSKMGRGLSPYYEQYF. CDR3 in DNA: TGTGCCAGCAGCAAAATGGGGCGGGGGCTATCGCCGTACTACGAGCAGTACTTC.

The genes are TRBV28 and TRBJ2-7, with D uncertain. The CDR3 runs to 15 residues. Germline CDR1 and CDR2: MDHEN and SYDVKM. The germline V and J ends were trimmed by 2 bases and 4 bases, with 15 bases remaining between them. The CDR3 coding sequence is TGTGCCAGCAGTTTAGGGCCCTCGTCGATTTACGAGCAGTACTTC. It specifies CASSLGPSSIYEQYF.

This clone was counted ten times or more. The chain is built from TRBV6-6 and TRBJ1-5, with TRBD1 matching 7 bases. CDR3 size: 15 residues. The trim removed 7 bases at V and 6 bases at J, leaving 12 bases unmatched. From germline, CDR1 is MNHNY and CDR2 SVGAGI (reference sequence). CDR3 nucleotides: TGTGCCAGCAACGTCGGGCAGGGGGTTAGTCAGCCCCAGCATTTT. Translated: CASNVGQGVSQPQHF.

The CDR3 reads CASSHTRGLSDTQYF. The CDR3, as DNA: TGCGCCAGCAGCCACACCAGGGGTTTGTCAGATACGCAGTATTTT. This rearrangement joins TRBV5-1 to TRBJ2-3; D may be TRBD1 (6 bases). Germline-derived CDR1 and CDR2 are SGHRS and YFSETQ. This CDR3 comprises 15 residues. V was trimmed by 4 bases and J by 4 bases, leaving 16 bases between them. Looking up the rest from reference TRBV5-1 and TRBJ2-3 gives the full variable domain: KAGVTQTPRYLIKTRGQQVTLSCSPISGHRSVSWYQQTPGQGLQFLFEYFSETQRNKGNFPGRFSGRQFSNSRSEMNVSTLELGDSALYLCASSHTRGLSDTQYFGPGTRLTVL.

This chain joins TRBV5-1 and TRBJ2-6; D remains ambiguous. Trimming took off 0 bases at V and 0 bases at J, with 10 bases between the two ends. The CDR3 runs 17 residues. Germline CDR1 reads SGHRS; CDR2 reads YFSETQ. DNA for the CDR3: TGCGCCAGCAGCTTGGACACCAGTCACTCTGGGGCCAACGTCCTGACTTTC. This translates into CASSLDTSHSGANVLTF.

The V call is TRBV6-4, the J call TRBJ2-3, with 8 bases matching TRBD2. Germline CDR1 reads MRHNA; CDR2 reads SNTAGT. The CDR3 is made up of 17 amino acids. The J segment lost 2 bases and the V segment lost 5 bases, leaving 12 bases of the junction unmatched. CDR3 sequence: CASSTPGGGLITDTQYF. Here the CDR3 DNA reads TGTGCCAGCAGTACACCCGGGGGGGGCTTAATCACAGATACGCAGTATTTT.

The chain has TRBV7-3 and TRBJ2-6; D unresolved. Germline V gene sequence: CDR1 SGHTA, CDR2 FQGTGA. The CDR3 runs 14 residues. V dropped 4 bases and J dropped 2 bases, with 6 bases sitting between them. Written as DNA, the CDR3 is TGTGCCAGCAGCTCCTTTGCTGGGGCCAACGTCCTGACTTTC. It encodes CASSSFAGANVLTF.

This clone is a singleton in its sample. The CDR3 loop reads CASSVGPGGENSPLHF. CDR3 sequence (DNA): TGTGCCAGCAGCGTAGGTCCGGGGGGCGAGAATTCACCCCTCCACTTT. The J gene is TRBJ1-6, the V gene TRBV9; TRBD1 is a possible D gene (6 bases). The V end was cut by 0 bases, the J end by 7 bases, with 14 bases between. This CDR3 is built from 16 residues. Germline V CDR1 and CDR2: SGDLS, YYNGEE. The full variable domain, completed using reference TRBV9 and TRBJ1-6, is DSGVTQTPKHLITATGQRVTLRCSPRSGDLSVYWYQQSLDQGLQFLIQYYNGEERAKGNILERFSAQQFPDLHSELNLSSLELGDSALYFCASSVGPGGENSPLHFGNGTRLTVT.

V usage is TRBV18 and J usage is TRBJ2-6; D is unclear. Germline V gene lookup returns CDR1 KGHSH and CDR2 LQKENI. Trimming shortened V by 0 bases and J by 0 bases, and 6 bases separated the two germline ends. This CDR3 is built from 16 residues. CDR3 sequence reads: CASSPPQASGANVLTF. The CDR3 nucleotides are TGTGCCAGCTCACCACCGCAGGCCTCTGGGGCCAACGTCCTGACTTTC.

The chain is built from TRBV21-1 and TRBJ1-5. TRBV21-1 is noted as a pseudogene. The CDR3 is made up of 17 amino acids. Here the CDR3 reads CASSKKGGRLSNQPQHF. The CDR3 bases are TGTGCCAGCAGCAAAAAGGGGGGGCGTCTTAGCAATCAGCCCCAGCATTTT.

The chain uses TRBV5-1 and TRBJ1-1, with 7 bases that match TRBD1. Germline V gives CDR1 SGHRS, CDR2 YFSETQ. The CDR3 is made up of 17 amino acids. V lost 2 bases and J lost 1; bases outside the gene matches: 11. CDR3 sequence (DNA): TGCGCCAGCAGCTTTCTAGGACCCAGGACAGGGAACACTGAAGCTTTCTTT. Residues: CASSFLGPRTGNTEAFF.

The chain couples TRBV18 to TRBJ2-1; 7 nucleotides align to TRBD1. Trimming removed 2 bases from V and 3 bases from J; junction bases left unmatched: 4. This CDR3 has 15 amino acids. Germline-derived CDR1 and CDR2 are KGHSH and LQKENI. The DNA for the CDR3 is TGTGCCAGCTCACCAGGGGGACAGATCTACAATGAGCAGTTCTTC. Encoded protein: CASSPGGQIYNEQFF.

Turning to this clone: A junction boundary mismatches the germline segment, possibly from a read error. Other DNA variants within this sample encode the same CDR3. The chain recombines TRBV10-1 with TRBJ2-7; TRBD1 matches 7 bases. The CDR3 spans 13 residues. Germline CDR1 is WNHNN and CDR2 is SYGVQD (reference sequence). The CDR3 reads CASSPGQTYEQYF. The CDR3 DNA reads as TGCGCCAGCAGTCCGGGACAGACCTACGAGCAGTACTTT.

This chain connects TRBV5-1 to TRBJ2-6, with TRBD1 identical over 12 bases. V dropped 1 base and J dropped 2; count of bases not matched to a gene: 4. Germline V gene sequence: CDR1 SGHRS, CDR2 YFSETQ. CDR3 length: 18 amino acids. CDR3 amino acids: CASSLRDRGQTGANVLTF. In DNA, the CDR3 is TGCGCCAGCAGCTTGAGGGACAGGGGGCAAACTGGGGCCAACGTCCTGACTTTC.

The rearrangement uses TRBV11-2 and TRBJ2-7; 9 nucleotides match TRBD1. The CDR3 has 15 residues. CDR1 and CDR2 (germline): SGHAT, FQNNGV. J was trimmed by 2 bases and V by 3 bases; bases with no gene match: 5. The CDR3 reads CASSLWDRVTYEQYF. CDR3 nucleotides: TGTGCCAGCAGCTTGTGGGACAGGGTTACCTACGAGCAGTACTTC. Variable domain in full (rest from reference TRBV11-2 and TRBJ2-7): EAGVAQSPRYKIIEKRQSVAFWCNPISGHATLYWYQQILGQGPKLLIQFQNNGVVDDSQLPKDRFSAERLKGVDSTLKIQPAKLEDSAVYLCASSLWDRVTYEQYFGPGTRLTVT.

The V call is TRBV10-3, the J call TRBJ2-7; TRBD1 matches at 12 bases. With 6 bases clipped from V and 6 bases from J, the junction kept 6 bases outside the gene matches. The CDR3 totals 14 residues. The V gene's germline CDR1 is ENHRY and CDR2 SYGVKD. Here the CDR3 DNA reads TGTGCCATCAGAGCGGGACAGGGGGCTAGCGAGCAGTACTTC. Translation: CAIRAGQGASEQYF.

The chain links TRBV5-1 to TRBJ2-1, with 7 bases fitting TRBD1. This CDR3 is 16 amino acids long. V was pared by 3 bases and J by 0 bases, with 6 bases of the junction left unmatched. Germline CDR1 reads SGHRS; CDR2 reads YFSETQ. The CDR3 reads CASSYGTASSYNEQFF. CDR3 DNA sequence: TGCGCCAGCAGCTATGGGACAGCCAGCTCCTACAATGAGCAGTTCTTC.

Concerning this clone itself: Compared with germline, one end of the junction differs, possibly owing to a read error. The CDR3 nucleotides are TGTGCCAGCAGCTTAGGGGAGAACACCGAAGCTTTCTTT. The encoded protein is CASSLGENTEAFF. The V gene is TRBV7-9, the J gene TRBJ1-1; D unresolved. The CDR3 sequence is 13 residues long. Per germline, CDR1 SEHNR and CDR2 FQNEAQ (reference sequence). Combining the CDR3 with reference TRBV7-9 and TRBJ1-1 gives the whole variable domain DTGVSQNPRHKITKRGQNVTFRCDPISEHNRLYWYRQTLGQGPEFLTYFQNEAQLEKSRLLSDRFSAERPKGSFSTLEIQRTEQGDSAMYLCASSLGENTEAFFGQGTRLTVV.

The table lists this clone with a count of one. This chain's CDR3 is CASSLGQGVEQFF. In DNA, the CDR3 is TGTGCCAGCAGCTTAGGACAGGGGGTTGAGCAGTTCTTC. This chain uses TRBV7-2 with TRBJ2-1; 9 bases match TRBD1. In germline, CDR1 is SGHTA, CDR2 FQGNSA. Trimming removed 1 base from V and 9 bases from J; junction bases left unmatched: 1. The CDR3 is 13 amino acids.

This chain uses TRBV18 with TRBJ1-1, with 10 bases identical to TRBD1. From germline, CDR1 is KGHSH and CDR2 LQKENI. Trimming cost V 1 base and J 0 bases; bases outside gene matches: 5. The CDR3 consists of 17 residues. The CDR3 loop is CASSPRGQGGMNTEAFF. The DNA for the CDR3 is TGTGCCAGCTCACCACGTGGACAGGGGGGGATGAACACTGAAGCTTTCTTT.

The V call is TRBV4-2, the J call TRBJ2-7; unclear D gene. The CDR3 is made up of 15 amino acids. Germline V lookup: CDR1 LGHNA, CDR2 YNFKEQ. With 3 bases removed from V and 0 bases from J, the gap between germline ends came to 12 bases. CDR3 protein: CASSQDAYSSYEQYF. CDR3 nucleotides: TGTGCCAGCAGCCAGGATGCCTACAGCTCCTACGAGCAGTACTTC.

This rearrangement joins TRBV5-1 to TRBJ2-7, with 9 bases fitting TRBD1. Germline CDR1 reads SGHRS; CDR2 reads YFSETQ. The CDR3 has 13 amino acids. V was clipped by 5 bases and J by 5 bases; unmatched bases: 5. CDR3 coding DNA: TGCGCCAGCAGGCCGGGACAGGGAGACGAGCAGTACTTC. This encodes CASRPGQGDEQYF. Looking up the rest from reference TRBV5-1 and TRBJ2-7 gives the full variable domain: KAGVTQTPRYLIKTRGQQVTLSCSPISGHRSVSWYQQTPGQGLQFLFEYFSETQRNKGNFPGRFSGRQFSNSRSEMNVSTLELGDSALYLCASRPGQGDEQYFGPGTRLTVT.

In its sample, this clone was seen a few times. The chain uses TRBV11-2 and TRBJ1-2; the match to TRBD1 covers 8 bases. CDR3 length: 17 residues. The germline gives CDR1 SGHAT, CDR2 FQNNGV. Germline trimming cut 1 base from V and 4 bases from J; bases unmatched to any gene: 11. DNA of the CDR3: TGTGCCAGCAGCTTAGCGTCCGGGACAGGAGGGCTCTATGGCTACACCTTC. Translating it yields CASSLASGTGGLYGYTF.

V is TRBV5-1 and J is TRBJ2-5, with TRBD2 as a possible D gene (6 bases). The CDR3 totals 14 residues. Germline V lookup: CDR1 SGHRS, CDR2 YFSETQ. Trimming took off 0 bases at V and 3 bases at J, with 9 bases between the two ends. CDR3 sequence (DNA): TGCGCCAGCAGCTTGGATGTAGCGGAAGAGACCCAGTACTTC. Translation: CASSLDVAEETQYF.